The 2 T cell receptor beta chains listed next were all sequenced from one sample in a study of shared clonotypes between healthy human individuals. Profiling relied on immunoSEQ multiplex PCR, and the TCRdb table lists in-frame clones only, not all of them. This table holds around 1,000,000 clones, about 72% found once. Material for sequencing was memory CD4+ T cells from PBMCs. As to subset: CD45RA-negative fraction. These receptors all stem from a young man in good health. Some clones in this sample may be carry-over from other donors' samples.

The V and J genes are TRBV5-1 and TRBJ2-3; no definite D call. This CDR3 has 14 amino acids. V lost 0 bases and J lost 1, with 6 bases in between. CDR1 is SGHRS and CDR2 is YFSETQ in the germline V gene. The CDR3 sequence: CASSLDVRTDTQYF. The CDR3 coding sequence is TGCGCCAGCAGCTTGGATGTTCGCACAGATACGCAGTATTTT.

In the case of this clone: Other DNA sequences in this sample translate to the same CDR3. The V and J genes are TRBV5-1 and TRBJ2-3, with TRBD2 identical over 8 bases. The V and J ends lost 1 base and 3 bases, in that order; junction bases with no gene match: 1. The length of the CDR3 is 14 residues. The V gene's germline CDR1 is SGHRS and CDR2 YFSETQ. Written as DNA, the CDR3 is TGCGCCAGCAGCTTGAGCGGGAGAACAGATACGCAGTATTTT. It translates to CASSLSGRTDTQYF. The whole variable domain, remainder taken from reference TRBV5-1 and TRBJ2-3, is KAGVTQTPRYLIKTRGQQVTLSCSPISGHRSVSWYQQTPGQGLQFLFEYFSETQRNKGNFPGRFSGRQFSNSRSEMNVSTLELGDSALYLCASSLSGRTDTQYFGPGTRLTVL.